The present T cell receptor beta chain was sequenced within a study of T-cell reconstitution after alpha-beta-depleted transplantation in children. General study results and limits: When one year had passed after transplant, most T-cell counts and diversity came from newly produced T cells. High day-60 TCRbeta diversity in some patients came from surviving recipient T cells and thymic progenitors. Alpha-beta T cells present about two months after transplant were reported to originate from several hundred expanded graft clones.

Comments on this clonotype: Its antigen remains unidentified.

The TCRbeta library incorporated unique molecular identifiers. MiXCR was run by TCRdb on the PCR reads, yielding one entry per CDR3 protein. The sample contains hundreds of thousands of distinct CDR3 sequences, about 12% of which appear only once. CDR3 length: 15 amino acids. Germline V gene data show CDR1 as SGHVS and CDR2 as FNYEAQ. The V gene lost 1 base and the J gene lost 5 bases, with 12 bases spanning the gap. The TCR sequence derives from a girl aged 2 to 9 with congenital amegakaryocytic thrombocytopenia, due to receive a stem cell transplant. The source material was PBMCs, sampled before TCRalphabeta/CD19-depleted stem cell transplant. The chain employs TRBV7-6 and TRBJ2-1; D is tentatively TRBD1 or TRBD2 (5 bases each). The DNA for the CDR3 is TGTGCCAGCAGCTTAGGGACCGGGACCCACAATGAGCAGTTCTTC. It codes for CASSLGTGTHNEQFF. The variable domain in full, with the rest retrieved from reference TRBV7-6 and TRBJ2-1, is GAGVSQSPRYKVTKRGQDVALRCDPISGHVSLYWYRQALGQGPEFLTYFNYEAQQDKSGLPNDRFSAERPEGSISTLTIQRTEQRDSAMYRCASSLGTGTHNEQFFGPGTRLTVL.